Listed here is a single TCR beta chain. Its antigen is not identified. Trimming cost V 10 bases and J 0 bases, with 25 bases left between them. Germline lookup yields CDR1 ENHRY and CDR2 SYGVKD. This CDR3 has 18 amino acids. These data come from a study of T-cell memory formation after mild COVID-19. Study-wide results and caveats: There were some responding clones in pre-infection memory, which suggested that cross-reactive memory had joined. Nothing confirmed that second-wave clones peaking on day 37 were specific for SARS-CoV-2.

TCR alpha and TCR beta cDNA libraries carrying sample barcodes and UMIs were produced by 5'RACE using constant-segment primers. MiXCR was run by TCRdb on the 5' RACE reads, yielding one entry per CDR3 protein. The data hold some 100,000 distinct CDR3 sequences, with over 8.5% observed a single time. This chain links TRBV10-3 with TRBJ2-4; the D gene is possibly TRBD1 (9 bases). The receptor was derived from a man aged 18-30 years who had mild COVID-19 (a few samples of this study predate the infection). Cell type and time point are not known. Sequencing was carried out using PBMCs or a T cell subset sorted from them (not recorded which). DNA for the CDR3: TGTGCCACGGGAGGGGCGACAGGGGGTCTTGTAGCCAAAAACATTCAGTACTTC. Protein sequence: CATGGATGGLVAKNIQYF.